The TCR beta chain under discussion was sequenced for a study of T-cell memory formation after mild COVID-19. This clonotype was counted between two and nine times. The CDR3 spans 17 residues. The V segment lost 2 bases and the J segment 1 base; nucleotides outside the gene matches: 8. TCRdb re-called the 5' RACE reads through MiXCR, storing one row per CDR3 protein. The repertoire holds about 430,000 distinct CDR3 sequences, with roughly 18% as singletons. The sequencing sample was made of PBMCs or a T cell subset sorted from them (not recorded which). This TCR came from a man aged 18 to 30 who had mild COVID-19 (a few samples of this study predate the infection). Cell type and time point are not known. This chain connects TRBV12-3 or TRBV12-4 to TRBJ1-1; 9 bases match TRBD1. This CDR3 reads CASSLFGTGPRNTEAFF. The CDR3 nucleotides are TGTGCCAGCAGTTTATTTGGGACAGGGCCTCGGAACACTGAAGCTTTCTTT.